These T cell receptor beta chains were read from a single sample in a study of blood T cell repertoires in COVID-19. Using immunoSEQ multiplex PCR, the repertoire was profiled, and TCRdb retains in-frame clones only, with some absent. In the table there are 57,000 or so clones, about 88% of which are singletons. Sequenced sample: peripheral blood. These receptors were collected from a man between 65 and 85 years old with active COVID-19. Each CDR3 is given with its conserved first and last residue. D genes are given only for firm matches. Size values are once, few and many counts, or a class for expanded clones, and some rows have none.

j_gene: TRBJ2-1; d_gene: TRBD2; abundance: .; v_gene: TRBV19; CDR3aa: CASSPRGSGNSYNEQFF; CDR3nt: TGTGCCAGTAGTCCCCGTGGTAGCGGGAACTCCTACAATGAGCAGTTCTTC
j_gene: TRBJ2-5; d_gene: .; abundance: .; v_gene: TRBV7-2; CDR3aa: CASSEDGGLVTQYF; CDR3nt: TGTGCCAGCAGCGAAGATGGAGGGTTGGTGACCCAGTACTTC
j_gene: TRBJ2-5; d_gene: .; abundance: once; v_gene: TRBV30; CDR3aa: CAWRGRNQETQYF; CDR3nt: TGTGCCTGGAGGGGCAGGAACCAAGAGACCCAGTACTTC
j_gene: TRBJ2-1; d_gene: TRBD2; abundance: .; v_gene: TRBV2; CDR3aa: CASGEGEQFF; CDR3nt: TGTGCCAGCGGGGAGGGTGAGCAGTTCTTC
j_gene: TRBJ2-2; d_gene: .; abundance: .; v_gene: TRBV29-1; CDR3aa: CSVDTGNTGELFF; CDR3nt: TGCAGCGTTGATACAGGGAACACCGGGGAGCTGTTTTTT
j_gene: TRBJ1-1; d_gene: .; abundance: .; v_gene: TRBV7-9; CDR3aa: CASSPRQDGYRTEAFF; CDR3nt: TGTGCCAGCAGCCCCCGACAGGACGGGTATCGCACTGAAGCTTTCTTT
j_gene: TRBJ1-1; d_gene: TRBD1; abundance: .; v_gene: TRBV6-1; CDR3aa: CASSVGQGGDLTNTEAFF; CDR3nt: TGTGCCAGCAGTGTAGGCCAGGGGGGCGACTTGACGAACACTGAAGCTTTCTTT
j_gene: TRBJ1-5; d_gene: .; abundance: .; v_gene: TRBV3-1/TRBV3-2; CDR3aa: CASSLGGHSQPQHF; CDR3nt: TGTGCCAGCAGCCTCGGGGGGCACAGTCAGCCCCAGCATTTT
j_gene: TRBJ2-1; d_gene: TRBD2; abundance: .; v_gene: TRBV11-2; CDR3aa: CASSSTSGRTYNEQFF; CDR3nt: TGTGCCAGCAGCTCGACTAGCGGGAGAACATACAATGAGCAGTTCTTC
j_gene: TRBJ2-3; d_gene: TRBD1; abundance: .; v_gene: TRBV6-5; CDR3aa: CASRTGDWADTQYF; CDR3nt: TGTGCCAGCCGGACAGGGGACTGGGCAGATACGCAGTATTTT
j_gene: TRBJ2-7; d_gene: TRBD1; abundance: .; v_gene: TRBV4-1; CDR3aa: CASSQGGGGGQGFHEQYF; CDR3nt: TGCGCCAGCAGCCAAGGAGGAGGTGGGGGACAGGGGTTCCACGAGCAGTACTTC
j_gene: TRBJ2-2; d_gene: TRBD1; abundance: .; v_gene: TRBV28; CDR3aa: CASSPTGQGNTGELFF; CDR3nt: TGTGCCAGCAGTCCCACCGGACAGGGAAACACCGGGGAGCTGTTTTTT
j_gene: TRBJ2-6; d_gene: TRBD1; abundance: .; v_gene: TRBV19; CDR3aa: CASSKREGGAGANVLTF; CDR3nt: TGTGCCAGTAGTAAAAGGGAAGGGGGCGCGGGGGCCAACGTCCTGACTTTC
j_gene: TRBJ2-3; d_gene: TRBD2; abundance: .; v_gene: TRBV7-2; CDR3aa: CASSLDGGRGGDTQYF; CDR3nt: TGTGCCAGCAGCTTAGATGGCGGGAGGGGGGGAGATACGCAGTATTTT
j_gene: TRBJ2-3; d_gene: TRBD2; abundance: once; v_gene: TRBV12-5; CDR3aa: CASGFYSGGTDTQYF; CDR3nt: TGTGCTAGTGGTTTCTATAGCGGGGGCACAGATACGCAGTATTTT
j_gene: TRBJ1-2; d_gene: TRBD1; abundance: .; v_gene: TRBV19; CDR3aa: CASRQQGVVGYTF; CDR3nt: TGTGCCAGTAGGCAACAGGGGGTTGTTGGCTACACCTTC
j_gene: TRBJ2-3; d_gene: .; abundance: .; v_gene: TRBV11-2; CDR3aa: CASSLTDLSTDTQYF; CDR3nt: TGTGCCAGCAGCTTGACAGACCTTAGCACAGATACGCAGTATTTT
j_gene: TRBJ2-1; d_gene: .; abundance: .; v_gene: TRBV2; CDR3aa: CASSEDRSSYNEQFF; CDR3nt: TGTGCCAGCAGTGAAGACAGGAGCTCCTACAATGAGCAGTTCTTC
j_gene: TRBJ2-7; d_gene: TRBD2; abundance: .; v_gene: TRBV4-2; CDR3aa: CASSQEFGLAGAYEQYF; CDR3nt: TGTGCCAGCAGCCAAGAATTCGGACTAGCGGGAGCCTACGAGCAGTACTTC
j_gene: TRBJ2-7; d_gene: .; abundance: .; v_gene: TRBV28; CDR3aa: CASRDSPAHEQYF; CDR3nt: TGTGCCAGTAGAGACTCCCCGGCTCACGAGCAGTACTTC
j_gene: TRBJ1-1; d_gene: TRBD1; abundance: .; v_gene: TRBV4-3; CDR3aa: CASSQIGQADTEAFF; CDR3nt: TGCGCCAGCAGCCAGATAGGACAGGCGGACACTGAAGCTTTCTTT
j_gene: TRBJ1-1; d_gene: TRBD1; abundance: .; v_gene: TRBV10-3; CDR3aa: CAIRDDRASAGTEAFF; CDR3nt: TGTGCCATCAGAGACGACAGGGCCAGCGCGGGAACTGAAGCTTTCTTT
j_gene: TRBJ1-6; d_gene: .; abundance: .; v_gene: TRBV21-1; CDR3aa: CASSKRIDRGFNSPLHF; CDR3nt: TGTGCCAGCAGCAAAAGAATCGACAGAGGATTCAATTCACCCCTCCACTTT
j_gene: TRBJ2-2; d_gene: TRBD2; abundance: few; v_gene: TRBV19; CDR3aa: CASSISSGGAGELFF; CDR3nt: TGTGCCAGTAGTATATCTAGCGGGGGGGCCGGGGAGCTGTTTTTT
j_gene: TRBJ1-2; d_gene: TRBD1; abundance: .; v_gene: TRBV19; CDR3aa: CASSTTGGNGYGYTF; CDR3nt: TGTGCCAGTAGTACAACAGGGGGGAATGGCTATGGCTACACCTTC
j_gene: TRBJ2-2; d_gene: .; abundance: .; v_gene: TRBV3-1/TRBV3-2; CDR3aa: CASSPHPRTGELFF; CDR3nt: TGTGCCAGCAGCCCCCATCCCAGGACCGGGGAGCTGTTTTTT
j_gene: TRBJ1-1; d_gene: TRBD1; abundance: .; v_gene: TRBV28; CDR3aa: CASSLYQGVPEGAFF; CDR3nt: TGTGCCAGCAGTTTATACCAGGGGGTTCCGGAAGGAGCTTTCTTT
j_gene: TRBJ2-7; d_gene: .; abundance: once; v_gene: TRBV9; CDR3aa: CASSVAPSDSYEQYF; CDR3nt: TGTGCCAGCAGCGTAGCCCCAAGCGACTCCTACGAGCAGTACTTC
j_gene: TRBJ1-5; d_gene: .; abundance: .; v_gene: TRBV6-5; CDR3aa: CASSRGTGSQPQHF; CDR3nt: TGTGCCAGCAGTAGGGGGACGGGGTCCCAGCCCCAGCATTTT
j_gene: TRBJ1-4; d_gene: .; abundance: .; v_gene: TRBV21-1; CDR3aa: CASSPHPDREKLFF; CDR3nt: TGTGCCAGCAGCCCTCACCCGGACAGGGAAAAACTGTTTTTT
j_gene: TRBJ1-5; d_gene: TRBD1; abundance: .; v_gene: TRBV28; CDR3aa: CASTLTGGEEPQHF; CDR3nt: TGTGCCAGTACCTTGACAGGGGGCGAAGAGCCCCAGCATTTT
j_gene: TRBJ1-2; d_gene: TRBD1; abundance: .; v_gene: TRBV2; CDR3aa: CASRTGQIINYGYTF; CDR3nt: TGTGCCAGCAGAACGGGACAGATTATTAACTATGGCTACACCTTC
j_gene: TRBJ2-1; d_gene: TRBD2; abundance: once; v_gene: TRBV20-1; CDR3aa: CSASPIAGGPTNEQFF; CDR3nt: TGCAGTGCTAGTCCGATAGCGGGAGGGCCAACCAATGAGCAGTTCTTC
j_gene: TRBJ2-6; d_gene: .; abundance: once; v_gene: TRBV18; CDR3aa: CASSRGREGANVLTF; CDR3nt: TGTGCCAGCTCACGGGGACGGGAGGGGGCCAACGTCCTGACTTTC
j_gene: TRBJ2-1; d_gene: .; abundance: .; v_gene: TRBV27; CDR3aa: CASSPAFRPEQFF; CDR3nt: TGTGCCAGCAGTCCGGCCTTCAGGCCTGAGCAGTTCTTC
j_gene: TRBJ2-3; d_gene: TRBD2; abundance: few; v_gene: TRBV4-2; CDR3aa: CASSQETSGRRTDTQYF; CDR3nt: TGTGCCAGCAGCCAAGAGACTAGCGGGAGACGTACAGATACGCAGTATTTT
j_gene: TRBJ2-7; d_gene: TRBD1; abundance: .; v_gene: TRBV28; CDR3aa: CASSPGQGSYEQYF; CDR3nt: TGTGCCAGCAGCCCGGGACAGGGCTCCTACGAGCAGTACTTC
j_gene: TRBJ2-1; d_gene: TRBD2; abundance: few; v_gene: TRBV9; CDR3aa: CASSAKAGLADNEQFF; CDR3nt: TGTGCCAGCAGCGCCAAGGCGGGACTAGCGGACAATGAGCAGTTCTTC
j_gene: TRBJ1-3; d_gene: TRBD1; abundance: .; v_gene: TRBV5-1; CDR3aa: CASSLEDRGNTIYF; CDR3nt: TGCGCCAGCAGCTTGGAGGACAGGGGAAACACCATATATTTT
j_gene: TRBJ2-7; d_gene: TRBD2; abundance: .; v_gene: TRBV9; CDR3aa: CASSRGLAGSEQYF; CDR3nt: TGTGCCAGCAGCAGGGGACTAGCGGGAAGCGAGCAGTACTTC
j_gene: TRBJ2-1; d_gene: TRBD2; abundance: .; v_gene: TRBV9; CDR3aa: CASSTRGGLADNEQFF; CDR3nt: TGTGCCAGCAGCACCCGGGGGGGACTAGCGGACAATGAGCAGTTCTTC
j_gene: TRBJ2-7; d_gene: TRBD2; abundance: once; v_gene: TRBV7-7; CDR3aa: CASSPGLVREQYF; CDR3nt: TGTGCTAGCAGCCCTGGACTAGTACGCGAGCAGTACTTC
j_gene: TRBJ1-4; d_gene: .; abundance: .; v_gene: TRBV2; CDR3aa: CASSEGGVEKLFF; CDR3nt: TGTGCCAGCAGTGAAGGGGGCGTTGAAAAACTGTTTTTT
j_gene: TRBJ2-7; d_gene: TRBD2; abundance: .; v_gene: TRBV19; CDR3aa: CASSITSGSYEQYF; CDR3nt: TGTGCCAGTAGTATAACTAGCGGGAGTTACGAGCAGTACTTC
j_gene: TRBJ2-2; d_gene: .; abundance: .; v_gene: TRBV5-4; CDR3aa: CASSLVETYTGELFF; CDR3nt: TGTGCCAGCAGCTTGGTTGAAACTTACACCGGGGAGCTGTTTTTT
j_gene: TRBJ2-2; d_gene: TRBD2; abundance: few; v_gene: TRBV7-2; CDR3aa: CASRGTSTNTGELFF; CDR3nt: TGTGCCAGCAGGGGGACTAGCACTAACACCGGGGAGCTGTTTTTT
j_gene: TRBJ2-3; d_gene: .; abundance: .; v_gene: TRBV3-1/TRBV3-2; CDR3aa: CASSLSNPVMQDTQYF; CDR3nt: TGTGCCAGCAGCCTTAGCAATCCTGTCATGCAAGATACGCAGTATTTT
j_gene: TRBJ2-2; d_gene: .; abundance: .; v_gene: TRBV6-5; CDR3aa: CASSWRERAGELFF; CDR3nt: TGTGCCAGCAGCTGGCGGGAAAGGGCCGGGGAGCTGTTTTTT
j_gene: TRBJ2-5; d_gene: .; abundance: .; v_gene: TRBV2; CDR3aa: CASSLERSSETQYF; CDR3nt: TGTGCCAGCAGCTTGGAGCGGAGCTCAGAGACCCAGTACTTC
j_gene: TRBJ2-3; d_gene: TRBD2; abundance: .; v_gene: TRBV28; CDR3aa: CASSPQRESDTQYF; CDR3nt: TGTGCCAGCAGTCCTCAGCGGGAGTCAGATACGCAGTATTTT
j_gene: TRBJ1-1; d_gene: .; abundance: few; v_gene: TRBV7-9; CDR3aa: CASSFMNTEAFF; CDR3nt: TGTGCCAGCAGTTTCATGAACACTGAAGCTTTCTTT
j_gene: TRBJ2-1; d_gene: TRBD2; abundance: .; v_gene: TRBV27; CDR3aa: CASSLMERDYNEQFF; CDR3nt: TGTGCCAGCAGTTTAATGGAGCGGGACTACAATGAGCAGTTCTTC